This TCR beta chain was identified during a study of shared clonotypes between healthy human individuals. Splitting the CD4+ cells yielded a CD45RA+ naive subset and a CD45RA-negative memory subset. Only in-frame clones appear in the TCRdb table, and some are missing; sequencing was by immunoSEQ multiplex PCR. The data show a few million clones, with 80% to 95% seen just once and under 0.45% held by the top ten. The CDR3 contains 18 residues. Trimming took off 0 bases at V and 0 bases at J, with 15 bases between the two ends. Germline V gene lookup returns CDR1 LNHNV and CDR2 YYDKDF (reference sequence).

The rearrangement links TRBV15 to TRBJ1-3; unclear D gene. The sequence derives from a young man in good health. Some clones in this sample may be carry-over from other donors' samples. The material sequenced was naive CD4+ T cells from PBMCs. Subset: CD45RA+ positively selected. Here the CDR3 DNA reads TGTGCCACCAGCAGAGATCCGAGGCCCGGTCTCTCTGGAAACACCATATATTTT. Amino acid sequence: CATSRDPRPGLSGNTIYF.